What follows are 10 T cell receptor beta chains derived from one specimen sequenced in a study of T cell responses to AZD1222 COVID-19 vaccine. Data came from immunoSEQ multiplex PCR; TCRdb stores just in-frame clones and leaves some out. The sample holds 170,000 or so clones; about 92% are singletons and the top ten take 0.9%. The sequences come from peripheral blood, collected on day 0 of AZD1222 vaccination. The receptor source for this set is an adult in good health.

For this clone: Other DNA sequences from this sample encode an identical CDR3 as well. This rearrangement joins TRBV28 to TRBJ1-5; D ambiguous. Trimming shortened V by 6 bases and J by 4 bases, and 10 bases separated the two germline ends. CDR1 is MDHEN, CDR2 SYDVKM, per germline. The CDR3 totals 13 residues. The CDR3 region has the DNA TGTGCCAGCAGCCTAACAGCAAATCAGCCCCAGCATTTT. Amino acid sequence: CASSLTANQPQHF.

The gene calls are TRBV15 and TRBJ1-2, with 9 bases lining up with TRBD1. Germline V gene data show CDR1 as LNHNV and CDR2 as YYDKDF (reference sequence). CDR3 length: 16 residues. V shed 1 base and J 7 bases; nucleotides not matched to a gene: 10. The chain's CDR3 is CATSRGNRDRVGGYTF. CDR3 coding DNA: TGTGCCACCAGCAGAGGGAACCGGGACAGGGTCGGTGGCTACACCTTC.

The CDR3 nucleotides read TGTGCCAGCAGTTACTCCGGGAATAGCTATAATTCACCCCTCCACTTT. It codes for CASSYSGNSYNSPLHF. J is TRBJ1-6 and V is TRBV6-5; D is unclear. The CDR3 has 16 amino acids. Germline V gene lookup returns CDR1 MNHEY and CDR2 SVGAGI. V was trimmed by 0 bases and J by 3 bases, leaving 9 bases between them.

The CDR3 nucleotides read TGTGCCAGCAGTGCCCCGACAAAGGACGGATGGACTGAAGCTTTCTTT. This sequence encodes CASSAPTKDGWTEAFF. The chain is built from TRBV6-1 and TRBJ1-1; no clear D. Looked up from germline, CDR1 is MNHNS and CDR2 is SASEGT. This CDR3 region has 16 residues. The V end lost 4 bases, the J end lost 5 bases, and 20 bases lay between the germline ends.

This clone was observed a single time. This rearrangement joins TRBV5-1 to TRBJ1-1; D is possibly TRBD1 (5 bases). Germline V gives CDR1 SGHRS, CDR2 YFSETQ. This CDR3 has 15 residues. V dropped 1 base and J dropped 4 bases, with 14 bases sitting between them. This chain's CDR3 is CASSLQGEGSTEAFF. The CDR3 nucleotides read TGCGCCAGCAGCTTGCAAGGGGAGGGGAGCACTGAAGCTTTCTTT.

This chain links TRBV10-3 with TRBJ2-5, with D unclear. From germline, CDR1 is ENHRY and CDR2 SYGVKD. Deletions cut 6 bases from V and 1 base from J, with 9 bases between. The CDR3 sequence is 13 residues long. Written as DNA, the CDR3 is TGTGCCATCAGGGTGAGGATCCAAGAGACCCAGTACTTC. It codes for CAIRVRIQETQYF.

The rearrangement joins TRBV9 to TRBJ2-3, with D tentatively TRBD1 (6 bases). There are 14 residues in the CDR3. Trimming stripped 3 bases from V and 7 bases from J, with 15 bases between. Per germline, CDR1 SGDLS and CDR2 YYNGEE. The CDR3, as DNA: TGTGCCAGCAGCGGACAGGTTCTAGGGTATACGCAGTATTTT. The encoded protein is CASSGQVLGYTQYF.

The rearrangement uses TRBV2 and TRBJ2-1; 8 nucleotides match TRBD1. Germline CDR1 and CDR2: SNHLY and FYNNEI. The CDR3 has 14 residues. V shed 4 bases, J shed 7 bases, and the junction held 6 bases outside the gene matches. CDR3 nucleotide sequence: TGTGCCAGCAGTGGAGACAGGGGCGGGAATGAGCAGTTCTTC. This sequence encodes CASSGDRGGNEQFF.

The chain links TRBV28 to TRBJ1-1; the match to TRBD1 covers 9 bases. The CDR3 loop spans 15 amino acids. Trimming took 1 base from V and 4 from J; bases not matched to a gene: 4. Per germline, CDR1 MDHEN and CDR2 SYDVKM. As DNA, the CDR3 is TGTGCCAGCAGTTTATCCGGGACAGGGAGCACTGAAGCTTTCTTT. Its protein is CASSLSGTGSTEAFF.

The chain uses TRBV6-5 and TRBJ1-1, with TRBD1 identical over 8 bases. There are 13 residues in the CDR3. CDR1 is MNHEY, CDR2 SVGAGI, per germline. V trimming: 5 bases; J trimming: 5 bases; junction bases outside the gene matches: 4. For the CDR3, the DNA is TGTGCCAGCAGTAATACAGGGGGGACTGAAGCTTTCTTT. This gives the protein CASSNTGGTEAFF.